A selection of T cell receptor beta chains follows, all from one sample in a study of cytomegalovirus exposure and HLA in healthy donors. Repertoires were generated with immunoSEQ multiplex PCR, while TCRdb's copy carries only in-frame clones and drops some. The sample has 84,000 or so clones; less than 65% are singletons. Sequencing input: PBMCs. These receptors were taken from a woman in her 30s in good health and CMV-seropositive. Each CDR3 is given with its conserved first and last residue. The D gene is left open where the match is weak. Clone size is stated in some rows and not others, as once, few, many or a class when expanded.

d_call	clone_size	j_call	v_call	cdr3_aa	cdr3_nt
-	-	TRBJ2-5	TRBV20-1	CSASRTQYF	TGCAGTGCTAGCCGGACCCAGTACTTC
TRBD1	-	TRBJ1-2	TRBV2	CASRGQTGNYGYTF	TGTGCCAGCAGAGGACAGACAGGGAACTATGGCTACACCTTC
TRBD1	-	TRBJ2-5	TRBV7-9	CASSKDRGEYQETQYF	TGTGCCAGCAGCAAGGACAGGGGCGAGTACCAAGAGACCCAGTACTTC
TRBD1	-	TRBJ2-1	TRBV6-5	CASRTPRDRAEQFF	TGTGCCAGCAGGACCCCCAGGGACAGGGCTGAGCAGTTCTTC
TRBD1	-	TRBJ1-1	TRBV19	CASRDSGQRLNTEAFF	TGTGCCAGTAGGGACTCGGGACAGCGTCTGAACACTGAAGCTTTCTTT
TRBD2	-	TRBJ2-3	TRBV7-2	CASSRGLAASLGAQYF	TGTGCCAGCAGCCGAGGACTAGCGGCCTCACTCGGGGCGCAGTATTTT
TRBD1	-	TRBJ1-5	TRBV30	CALTTGGRQPQHF	TGTGCCTTGACGACAGGGGGTCGTCAGCCCCAGCATTTT
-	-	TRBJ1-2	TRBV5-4	CASSLEGRGGIGYTF	TGTGCCAGCAGCTTGGAGGGTAGGGGGGGCATAGGCTACACCTTC
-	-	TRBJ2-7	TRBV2	CASSEPVRGEQYF	TGTGCCAGCAGTGAACCAGTAAGGGGAGAGCAGTACTTC
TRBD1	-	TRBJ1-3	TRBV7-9	CASSQLTGVFSGNTIYF	TGTGCCAGCAGCCAGTTGACAGGGGTATTCTCTGGAAACACCATATATTTT
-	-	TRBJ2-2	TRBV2	CASRINFDTGELFF	TGTGCCAGCAGGATAAACTTTGACACCGGGGAGCTGTTTTTT
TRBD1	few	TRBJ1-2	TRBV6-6	CASSLVGQGYGYTF	TGTGCCAGCAGCCTGGTGGGACAGGGGTATGGCTACACCTTC
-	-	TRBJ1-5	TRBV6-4	CASSEFGGTNQPQHF	TGTGCCAGCAGTGAGTTTGGCGGTACCAATCAGCCCCAGCATTTT
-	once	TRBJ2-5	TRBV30	CAWSEIVGVEETQYF	TGTGCCTGGAGTGAAATCGTAGGGGTGGAAGAGACCCAGTACTTC
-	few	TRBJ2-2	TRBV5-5	CASSPANTGELFF	TGTGCCAGCAGCCCGGCGAACACCGGGGAGCTGTTTTTT
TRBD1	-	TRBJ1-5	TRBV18	CASSPGQGALGQPQHF	TGTGCCAGCTCCCCGGGACAGGGGGCGTTAGGTCAGCCCCAGCATTTT
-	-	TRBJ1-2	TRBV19	CASSQGDYGYTF	TGTGCCAGTAGCCAGGGTGACTATGGCTACACCTTC
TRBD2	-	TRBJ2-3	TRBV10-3	CAISLRASGGASDTQYF	TGTGCCATCTCCTTGAGGGCCAGCGGGGGGGCCTCAGATACGCAGTATTTT
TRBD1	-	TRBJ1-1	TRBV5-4	CASSLIQGGEAFF	TGTGCCAGCAGCTTGATCCAGGGGGGAGAAGCTTTCTTT
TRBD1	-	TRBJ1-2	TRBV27	CASSFTGTGHGYTF	TGTGCCAGCAGTTTCACCGGGACAGGGCATGGCTACACCTTC
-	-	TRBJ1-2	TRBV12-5	CASGSSSLGYGYTF	TGTGCTAGTGGTTCGTCCTCCCTAGGCTATGGCTACACCTTC
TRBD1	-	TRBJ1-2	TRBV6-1	CASRGTDPLYGYPF	TGTGCCAGCAGGGGGACAGATCCCCTCTATGGCTACCCCTTC
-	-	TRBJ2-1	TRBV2	CASTNEEGVTNEQFF	TGTGCCAGCACCAACGAGGAGGGCGTCACGAATGAGCAGTTCTTC
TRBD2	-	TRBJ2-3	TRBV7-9	CASSLAGGGEDTQYF	TGTGCCAGCAGCTTAGCTGGCGGGGGTGAAGATACGCAGTATTTT
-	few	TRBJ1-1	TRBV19	CATQKQGTNTEAFF	TGTGCCACCCAAAAACAGGGAACGAACACTGAAGCTTTCTTT
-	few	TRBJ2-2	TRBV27	CASSLLPPRQSNTGELFF	TGTGCCAGCAGTTTACTACCCCCCCGACAGTCGAACACCGGGGAGCTGTTTTTT
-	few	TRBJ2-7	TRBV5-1	CASSLGGHEQYF	TGCGCCAGCAGCTTGGGCGGTCACGAGCAGTACTTC
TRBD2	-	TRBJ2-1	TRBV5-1	CASSQRDPRLNEQFF	TGCGCCAGCAGCCAGCGGGACCCACGCCTCAATGAGCAGTTCTTC
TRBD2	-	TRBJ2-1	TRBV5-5	CASSLLRGGNNEQFF	TGTGCCAGCAGCTTGCTCCGGGGGGGCAATAATGAGCAGTTCTTC
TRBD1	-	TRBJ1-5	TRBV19	CASSIDPGGGQPQHF	TGTGCCAGTAGTATAGATCCAGGGGGCGGTCAGCCCCAGCATTTT
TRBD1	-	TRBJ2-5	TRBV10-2	CASSRLGTGSPETQYF	TGCGCCAGCAGCCGACTCGGGACAGGGTCTCCGGAGACCCAGTACTTC
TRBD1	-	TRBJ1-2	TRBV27	CVSGTGDNYGYTF	TGTGTCAGCGGGACAGGTGATAACTATGGCTACACCTTC
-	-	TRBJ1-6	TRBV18	CASSPQGSAYNSPLHF	TGTGCCAGCTCACCGCAGGGGAGCGCCTATAATTCACCCCTCCACTTT
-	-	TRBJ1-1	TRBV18	CASSQITPMGGSQTEAFF	TGTGCCAGCTCACAAATAACACCCATGGGAGGGTCGCAGACTGAAGCTTTCTTT
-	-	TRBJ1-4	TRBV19	CASSIAAGATNEKLFF	TGTGCCAGTAGTATAGCCGCCGGGGCAACTAATGAAAAACTGTTTTTT
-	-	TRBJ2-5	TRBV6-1	CASSSRSAPQETQYF	TGTGCCAGCAGTTCTCGAAGCGCCCCCCAGGAGACCCAGTACTTC